What follows are 8 T cell receptor beta chains derived from one specimen sequenced in a study of blood T cells in healthy people across ages. Then a second PCR, running roughly 7 to 12 cycles, was carried out with a sample-barcoded 5' primer and a J-beta primer mix. TCRdb ran MiXCR on the 5' RACE reads and lists one entry per CDR3 protein. The sample gives over a million distinct CDR3 sequences, 40% to 45% of which show up once; less than 5% is in the top ten. The source material was blood. All receptors come from a woman aged 18-35 years in good health.

Note on this clonotype: One end of the junction does not line up with germline, which may come from a read error. This chain uses TRBV2 with TRBJ1-2; unclear D gene. The CDR3 is 14 residues long. Germline CDR1 and CDR2: SNHLY and FYNNEI. The CDR3 protein is CASSQEVSINGYTF. The DNA of the CDR3 is TGTGCCAGCAGTCAGGAGGTCTCTATAAATGGTTACACCTTC.

The rearrangement joins TRBV30 to TRBJ1-6; D is unclear. V lost 0 bases, J lost 18 bases, and 15 bases lay in between. The CDR3 is made up of 12 amino acids. CDR1 is GTSNPN and CDR2 is SVGIG in the germline V gene (reference sequence). The CDR3 nucleotides are TGTGCCTGGAGTGTAGTAACGGAACCTCCCCACTTT. The encoded protein is CAWSVVTEPPHF.

The chain has TRBV29-1 and TRBJ2-3; no reliable D call. This CDR3 spans 15 amino acids. Trimming cost V 6 bases and J 2 bases, with 18 bases left between them. From germline, CDR1 is SQVTM and CDR2 ANQGSEA. The CDR3 nucleotides read TGCAGCGTCGGACCCCTCCTGGGGTACACAGATACGCAGTATTTT. Translation gives CSVGPLLGYTDTQYF.

The chain links TRBV3-1 to TRBJ2-7; 10 bases are shared with TRBD2. Germline V gene sequence: CDR1 LGHDT, CDR2 YNNKEL (reference sequence). The CDR3 contains 16 residues. After removal of 5 bases from V and 7 bases from J, the junction contained 14 bases not matched to a gene. The CDR3 protein is CASSEVFLAGVNEQYF. The CDR3 nucleotides are TGTGCCAGCAGCGAAGTATTCCTAGCGGGGGTAAATGAGCAGTACTTC.

A few counts support this clonotype. Here the CDR3 reads CASTHGTYNEQFF. CDR3 nucleotides: TGTGCCAGCACCCACGGGACTTACAATGAGCAGTTCTTC. J is TRBJ2-1 and V is TRBV27; a possible D gene is TRBD2 (6 bases). Per germline, CDR1 MNHEY and CDR2 SMNVEV (reference sequence). V lost 7 bases to trimming and J lost 4 bases, with 11 bases between them. The CDR3 is 13 amino acids.

This sequence joins TRBV7-2 and TRBJ1-1; D remains unclear. Germline CDR1 SGHTA, CDR2 FQGNSA. V was trimmed by 5 bases and J by 7 bases, leaving 11 bases between them. The CDR3 is 12 residues long. The CDR3 bases are TGTGCCAGCAGCCCCGGTTCGCTTGAAGCTTTCTTT. Residues: CASSPGSLEAFF.

The V gene is TRBV20-1, the J gene TRBJ2-1; 8 nucleotides line up with TRBD2. With 8 bases clipped from V and 4 bases from J, the junction kept 7 bases outside the gene matches. Germline CDR1 is DFQATT and CDR2 is SNEGSKA (reference sequence). The CDR3 has 13 residues. CDR3 sequence reads: CSRIAGLYNEQFF. Written as DNA, the CDR3 is TGCAGTCGTATAGCGGGATTGTACAATGAGCAGTTCTTC.

This clonotype was seen just once. This chain joins TRBV30 and TRBJ2-7; TRBD1 aligns across 7 bases. Germline CDR1 is GTSNPN and CDR2 is SVGIG (reference sequence). The CDR3 is 16 amino acids. V dropped 4 bases and J dropped 5; count of bases not matched to a gene: 17. CDR3 amino acids: CAWTSGVGTGVHEQYF. In DNA, the CDR3 is TGTGCCTGGACTTCCGGGGTCGGTACAGGGGTGCACGAGCAGTACTTC.